These 27 T cell receptor beta chains share one sample of origin, sequenced in a study of blood T cell repertoires in COVID-19. Repertoires were generated with immunoSEQ multiplex PCR, while TCRdb's copy carries only in-frame clones and drops some. The table records under 100,000 clones, about 81% of them present only once. Sequenced material: peripheral blood. The receptors here all came from a human donor in a cohort sampled during active COVID-19.

This rearrangement joins TRBV6-6 to TRBJ1-6; the match to TRBD1 covers 11 bases. Germline lookup yields CDR1 MNHNY and CDR2 SVGAGI (reference sequence). Trimming took 6 bases from V and 10 from J; bases not matched to a gene: 5. The CDR3 runs to 14 residues. The CDR3 is CASRAGTGGSPLHF. The CDR3 nucleotides read TGTGCCAGCAGAGCCGGGACAGGGGGATCACCCCTCCACTTT.

The V gene is TRBV6-5, the J gene TRBJ2-2; possible D gene TRBD1, 6 bases. Per the germline V gene, CDR1 is MNHEY and CDR2 is SVGAGI. CDR3 length: 13 residues. Trimming removed 7 bases at V and 2 bases at J, with 8 bases between. The CDR3 bases are TGTGCCAGCAAAGGGACAAACACCGGGGAGCTGTTTTTT. Translating it yields CASKGTNTGELFF.

The genes are TRBV7-3 and TRBJ2-2, with 7 bases matching TRBD2. The CDR3 is made up of 13 amino acids. V gave up 3 bases and J gave up 7 bases; unmatched junction bases: 2. Germline V gene data show CDR1 as SGHTA and CDR2 as FQGTGA. The DNA of the CDR3 is TGTGCCAGCAGCTTCCGGACTAGCGGGGAGCTGTTTTTT. Amino acids: CASSFRTSGELFF. Full variable domain (remainder filled in from reference TRBV7-3 and TRBJ2-2): GAGVSQTPSNKVTEKGKYVELRCDPISGHTALYWYRQSLGQGPEFLIYFQGTGAADDSGLPNDRFFAVRPEGSVSTLKIQRTERGDSAVYLCASSFRTSGELFFGEGSRLTVL.

The rearrangement links TRBV19 to TRBJ2-3, with 9 bases that match TRBD2. CDR1 LNHDA and CDR2 SQIVND come from the germline V gene (reference sequence). The CDR3 totals 14 residues. The V gene end was trimmed by 5 bases and the J gene end by 7 bases; junction bases not matched to a gene: 7. The CDR3 sequence: CASSWQRGANTQYF. CDR3 in DNA: TGTGCCAGTAGTTGGCAGCGGGGGGCAAATACGCAGTATTTT.

The gene calls are TRBV3-1 (or the pseudogene TRBV3-2) and TRBJ2-1, with D maybe TRBD1 (6 bases). There are 15 residues in the CDR3. From germline, CDR1 is LGHDT and CDR2 YNNKEL (reference sequence). V lost 6 bases to trimming and J lost 0 bases, with 12 bases between them. CDR3 region: CASRGQSRSYNEQFF. The CDR3 region has the DNA TGTGCCAGCAGAGGACAGAGCCGCTCCTACAATGAGCAGTTCTTC.

The sample holds one count of this clone. This chain uses TRBV2 with TRBJ1-4, with TRBD1 matching 11 bases. The ends lost 3 bases at V and 8 bases at J; junction bases unmatched: 5. CDR3 length: 15 amino acids. Germline V CDR1 and CDR2: SNHLY, FYNNEI. The CDR3 DNA reads TGTGCCAGCAGTGATCGGGACAGGGGGAAAGAAAAACTGTTTTTT. This sequence encodes CASSDRDRGKEKLFF.

Comments on this clone: This sample includes further DNA sequences coding for the same CDR3. The chain recombines TRBV7-3 with TRBJ1-1; 7 bases are shared with TRBD1. With 5 bases clipped from V and 1 base from J, the junction kept 1 base outside the gene matches. Germline V gives CDR1 SGHTA, CDR2 FQGTGA. CDR3 length equals 13 residues. The CDR3 here is CASSRQGNTEAFF. In DNA form, the CDR3 reads TGTGCCAGCAGCCGACAGGGGAACACTGAAGCTTTCTTT.

V is TRBV19 and J is TRBJ1-5; unclear D gene. The CDR3 has 15 residues. Trimming removed 5 bases at V and 5 bases at J, with 16 bases between. Germline-derived CDR1 and CDR2 are LNHDA and SQIVND (reference sequence). CDR3 coding DNA: TGTGCCAGTAGTCCCCGGGGTGCCCCCCATCAGCCCCAGCATTTT. It yields the protein CASSPRGAPHQPQHF.

The chain has TRBV7-2 and TRBJ2-1, with D unclear. V lost 4 bases and J lost 5, with 6 bases in between. This CDR3 has 12 amino acids. The germline V gene encodes CDR1 SGHTA and CDR2 FQGNSA. DNA of the CDR3: TGTGCCAGCAGCTATTTCAACAATGAGCAGTTCTTC. Protein: CASSYFNNEQFF.

The V and J genes are TRBV3-1 (or the pseudogene TRBV3-2) and TRBJ2-3, with D perhaps TRBD2 (5 bases). V lost 2 bases and J 3 bases, leaving 6 bases between the germline ends. The germline V gene encodes CDR1 LGHDT and CDR2 YNNKEL (reference sequence). CDR3 size: 13 residues. This CDR3 is CASSQRGTDTQYF. The DNA for the CDR3 is TGTGCCAGCAGCCAACGGGGTACAGATACGCAGTATTTT.

V and J are TRBV6-5 and TRBJ1-4; D is perhaps TRBD1 (5 bases). Germline loops: CDR1 MNHEY, CDR2 SVGAGI. This CDR3 is 13 amino acids long. CDR3 bases: TGTGCGCCACCGGGGGGGACTTTGGAAAAACTGTTTTTT. Amino acids: CAPPGGTLEKLFF.

The chain employs TRBV6-5 and TRBJ1-4; perhaps TRBD1 as D (5 bases). Germline V gives CDR1 MNHEY, CDR2 SVGAGI. V was shortened by 6 bases and J by 8 bases, with 16 bases between the two germline ends. The CDR3 spans 14 residues. The CDR3 loop is CASSSDSLGEKLFF. The CDR3 nucleotides are TGTGCCAGCAGCTCTGACAGTCTGGGGGAAAAACTGTTTTTT.

V and J are TRBV5-1 and TRBJ2-1; a weak D match, TRBD1 (6 bases). The germline V gene has CDR1 SGHRS and CDR2 YFSETQ. Trimming took off 0 bases at V and 8 bases at J, with 9 bases between the two ends. There are 13 residues in the CDR3. The CDR3 nucleotides are TGCGCCAGCAGCTTGGAAACAGGGTATGAGCAGTTCTTC. Translated: CASSLETGYEQFF.

This clone was counted only a few times. V gene TRBV5-1 combines with J gene TRBJ1-2; D not resolved. CDR1 and CDR2 from the germline V gene are SGHRS and YFSETQ. The CDR3 totals 14 residues. Trimming pared 3 bases from V and 2 bases from J, leaving 11 bases between. The CDR3 nucleotides read TGCGCCAGCAGCTACGAGACACCCAACTATGGCTACACCTTC. Translating gives CASSYETPNYGYTF.

The rearrangement uses TRBV18 and TRBJ2-7; 8 bases map to TRBD1. Germline-derived CDR1 and CDR2 are KGHSH and LQKENI. Trimming removed 4 bases from V and 7 bases from J; junction bases left unmatched: 9. The CDR3 loop spans 14 amino acids. This CDR3 reads CASSQGQGAGEQYF. The CDR3, as DNA: TGTGCCAGCTCACAAGGGCAGGGGGCAGGTGAGCAGTACTTC.

The rearrangement joins TRBV29-1 to TRBJ2-2; D is possibly TRBD1 (6 bases). V was pared by 7 bases and J by 1 base, with 10 bases between. Germline V gene sequence: CDR1 SQVTM, CDR2 ANQGSEA. The CDR3 has 13 residues. Here the CDR3 reads CSAHRENTGELFF. Written as DNA, the CDR3 is TGCAGCGCCCACAGGGAGAACACCGGGGAGCTGTTTTTT.

The chain combines TRBV27 with TRBJ2-7, with D possibly matching TRBD2 (7 bases). The V gene's germline CDR1 is MNHEY and CDR2 SMNVEV (reference sequence). The CDR3 covers 15 residues. Deletions cut 4 bases from V and 1 base from J, with 14 bases between. Here the CDR3 DNA reads TGTGCCAGCAGTTGGCTAGGGGGGGGATCCTACGAGCAGTACTTC. Translating it yields CASSWLGGGSYEQYF.

The CDR3 DNA is TGCGCCAGCAGCCAAGATGCGGGACTGGCGCGGACCCAGTACTTC. Protein product: CASSQDAGLARTQYF. The rearrangement uses TRBV4-3 and TRBJ2-5; TRBD2 might be the D (6 bases). Germline V CDR1 and CDR2: LGHNA, YSLEER. The CDR3 consists of 15 residues. Trimming cost V 0 bases and J 7 bases, with 15 bases left between them.

The chain's CDR3 is CASSKGQLADPTDTQYF. CDR3 sequence (DNA): TGTGCCAGCAGCAAAGGTCAACTAGCGGACCCCACAGATACGCAGTATTTT. The rearrangement joins TRBV21-1 to TRBJ2-3; the table's D call TRBD2 went unverified against the DNA. TRBV21-1 is a pseudogene segment. There are 17 residues in the CDR3.

The J gene is TRBJ2-5, the V gene TRBV7-6; 11 nucleotides agree with TRBD1. CDR3 length: 17 amino acids. Germline values: CDR1 SGHVS, CDR2 FNYEAQ. V lost 2 bases and J lost 4; bases outside the gene matches: 9. This CDR3 reads CASSLFGTGGVGETQYF. CDR3 DNA: TGTGCCAGCAGCTTATTCGGGACAGGGGGTGTGGGAGAGACCCAGTACTTC.

The chain has TRBV5-1 and TRBJ2-1; TRBD2 is a possible D gene (6 bases). The germline V gene has CDR1 SGHRS and CDR2 YFSETQ. The CDR3 length is 15 residues. The germline V and J ends were trimmed by 6 bases and 4 bases, with 17 bases remaining between them. The CDR3 coding sequence is TGCGCCAGCACAACGGGGGATGGGGGTTACAATGAGCAGTTCTTC. Protein product: CASTTGDGGYNEQFF. Together with reference TRBV5-1 and TRBJ2-1, the CDR3 gives the full variable domain: KAGVTQTPRYLIKTRGQQVTLSCSPISGHRSVSWYQQTPGQGLQFLFEYFSETQRNKGNFPGRFSGRQFSNSRSEMNVSTLELGDSALYLCASTTGDGGYNEQFFGPGTRLTVL.

The chain uses TRBV3-1 (or the pseudogene TRBV3-2) and TRBJ1-1; D remains unclear. The CDR3 extends over 14 amino acids. Germline V lookup: CDR1 LGHDT, CDR2 YNNKEL (reference sequence). Trimming pared 3 bases from V and 6 bases from J, leaving 14 bases between. The CDR3 is CASSQRGFGAEAFF. As DNA, the CDR3 is TGTGCCAGCAGCCAGCGCGGGTTTGGGGCTGAAGCTTTCTTT.

The rearrangement uses TRBV4-2 and TRBJ1-4; a weak D match, TRBD1 (5 bases). The CDR3 spans 16 residues. In germline, CDR1 is LGHNA, CDR2 YNFKEQ. V lost 4 bases, J lost 4 bases, and 16 bases lay in between. CDR3 bases: TGTGCCAGCAGCCCCCTCTCAACAGGCTTTAATGAAAAACTGTTTTTT. Translation: CASSPLSTGFNEKLFF.

This clone was counted many times. The V call is TRBV19, the J call TRBJ1-2, with 7 bases identical to TRBD1. CDR1 is LNHDA, CDR2 SQIVND, per germline (reference sequence). Losses at the gene ends were 3 bases for V and 3 bases for J; bases not matched to a gene: 7. This CDR3 has 15 amino acids. The CDR3 coding sequence is TGTGCCAGTAGTATCTTGGCAGGGGGAGACTATGGCTACACCTTC. Translation: CASSILAGGDYGYTF. Looking up the rest from reference TRBV19 and TRBJ1-2 gives the full variable domain: DGGITQSPKYLFRKEGQNVTLSCEQNLNHDAMYWYRQDPGQGLRLIYYSQIVNDFQKGDIAEGYSVSREKKESFPLTVTSAQKNPTAFYLCASSILAGGDYGYTFGSGTRLTVV.

The chain has TRBV5-1 and TRBJ2-5; weak D call: TRBD2 (8 bases). The germline V gene has CDR1 SGHRS and CDR2 YFSETQ. This CDR3 has 16 amino acids. The V end lost 3 bases, the J end lost 3 bases, and 18 bases lay between the germline ends. CDR3 sequence reads: CASSSGQAAGEETQYF. CDR3 DNA sequence: TGCGCCAGCAGCTCCGGACAGGCAGCGGGGGAAGAGACCCAGTACTTC.

The V and J genes are TRBV6-4 and TRBJ2-1; 8 positions match TRBD2. Germline CDR1 is MRHNA and CDR2 is SNTAGT. J was trimmed by 9 bases and V by 4 bases; bases with no gene match: 14. CDR3 length: 16 residues. The CDR3: CASSALPGLGGGEQFF. DNA for the CDR3: TGTGCCAGCAGTGCCCTTCCGGGACTAGGTGGGGGTGAGCAGTTCTTC.

CDR3 amino acids: CASSTLPTGGNTIYF. In DNA, the CDR3 is TGTGCCAGTAGTACCTTACCGACAGGCGGAAACACCATATATTTT. This chain links TRBV19 with TRBJ1-3; possibly TRBD1 for D (6 bases). Per germline, CDR1 LNHDA and CDR2 SQIVND (reference sequence). The length of the CDR3 is 15 residues. The V gene lost 4 bases and the J gene lost 4 bases, with 14 bases spanning the gap.